This T cell receptor beta chain is from a study of T cell repertoires in cytomegalovirus infection. On this clonotype itself: One end of the junction does not line up with germline, which may come from a read error.

CDR1 is SGHTA and CDR2 is FQGNSA in the germline V gene. This CDR3 has 17 amino acids. TCRdb fed the reads into MiXCR, producing one record per CDR3 protein. Of roughly 760,000 distinct CDR3 sequences in the sample, 35% to 45% are singletons; the top ten hold around 2.8%. This TCR was sampled from a human donor in good health (CMV status not recorded). Some clones in this sample may be carry-over from other donors' samples. Material: PBMCs. This rearrangement joins TRBV7-2 to TRBJ1-5, with 8 nucleotides matching TRBD1. CDR3 DNA sequence: TGTGCCACCAGCTTACGGCCCTCAGGGGGCGCGGATCAGCCCCAGCATTTT. The encoded protein is CATSLRPSGGADQPQHF. Looking up the rest from reference TRBV7-2 and TRBJ1-5 gives the full variable domain: GAGVSQSPSNKVTEKGKDVELRCDPISGHTALYWYRQSLGQGLEFLIYFQGNSAPDKSGLPSDRFSAERTGGSVSTLTIQRTQQEDSAVYLCATSLRPSGGADQPQHFGDGTRLSIL.